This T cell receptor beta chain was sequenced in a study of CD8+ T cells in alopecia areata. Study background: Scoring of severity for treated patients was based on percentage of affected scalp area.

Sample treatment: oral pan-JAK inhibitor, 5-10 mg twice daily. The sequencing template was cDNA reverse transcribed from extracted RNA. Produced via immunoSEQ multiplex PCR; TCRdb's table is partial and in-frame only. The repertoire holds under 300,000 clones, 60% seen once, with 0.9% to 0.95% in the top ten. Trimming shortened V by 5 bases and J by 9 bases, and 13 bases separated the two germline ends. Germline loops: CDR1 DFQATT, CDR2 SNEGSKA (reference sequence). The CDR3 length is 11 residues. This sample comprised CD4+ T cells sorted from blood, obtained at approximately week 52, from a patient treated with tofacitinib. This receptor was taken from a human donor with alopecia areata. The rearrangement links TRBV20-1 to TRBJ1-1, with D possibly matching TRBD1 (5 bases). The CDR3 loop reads CSAELGAKAFF. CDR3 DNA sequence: TGCAGTGCTGAGCTCGGGGCGAAAGCTTTCTTT.